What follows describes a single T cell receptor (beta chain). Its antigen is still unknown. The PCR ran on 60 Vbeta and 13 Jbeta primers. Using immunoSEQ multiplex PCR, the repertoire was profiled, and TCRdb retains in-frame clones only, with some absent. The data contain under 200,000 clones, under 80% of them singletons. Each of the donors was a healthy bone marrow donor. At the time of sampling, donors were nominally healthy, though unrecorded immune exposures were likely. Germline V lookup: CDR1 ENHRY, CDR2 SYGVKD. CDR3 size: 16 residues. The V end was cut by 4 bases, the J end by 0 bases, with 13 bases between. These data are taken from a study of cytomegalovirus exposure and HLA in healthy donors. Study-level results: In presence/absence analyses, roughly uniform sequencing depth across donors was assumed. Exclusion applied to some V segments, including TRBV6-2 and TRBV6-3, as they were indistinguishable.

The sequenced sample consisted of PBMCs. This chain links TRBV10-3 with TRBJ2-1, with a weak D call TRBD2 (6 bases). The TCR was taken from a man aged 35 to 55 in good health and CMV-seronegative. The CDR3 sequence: CAISGGDFSSYNEQFF. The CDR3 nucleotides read TGTGCCATCAGTGGGGGGGACTTTTCCTCCTACAATGAGCAGTTCTTC.